These 29 T cell receptor beta chains were sequenced from one sample in a study of cytomegalovirus exposure and HLA in healthy donors. PCR was performed using 60 Vbeta and 13 Jbeta primers. Generated by immunoSEQ multiplex PCR, the TCRdb table keeps only in-frame clones and is missing some. The sample has fewer than 45,000 clones. The material sequenced was PBMCs. These TCRs come from a man aged 35-49 years in good health and CMV-seropositive.

V and J are TRBV7-8 and TRBJ2-4; perhaps TRBD1 as D (6 bases). Germline V gene sequence: CDR1 SGHVS, CDR2 FQNEAQ. The CDR3 runs 18 residues. V shed 5 bases and J shed 1 base, with 21 bases lying between them. CDR3 in DNA: TGTGCCAGCAGCGCACGACAGGACAGTAAGGAGGCCAAAAACATTCAGTACTTC. It translates to CASSARQDSKEAKNIQYF.

The chain has TRBV5-1 and TRBJ1-1; no clear D gene. The CDR3 loop spans 14 amino acids. The V and J ends lost 3 bases and 7 bases respectively, with 16 bases between them. Germline lookup yields CDR1 SGHRS and CDR2 YFSETQ. In nucleotides, the CDR3 is TGCGCCAGCAGCTCCCCATGGTTGGGCAGTGAAGCTTTCTTT. Translation gives CASSSPWLGSEAFF.

The chain joins TRBV6-5 to TRBJ1-5; a weak D match, TRBD1 (5 bases). The CDR3 length is 15 residues. V gave up 5 bases and J gave up 7 bases, with 18 bases separating them. Germline-derived CDR1 and CDR2 are MNHEY and SVGAGI. The CDR3, as DNA: TGTGCCAGCAGTCAAACCTCAGGGAAACGGCAGCCCCAGCATTTT. It translates to CASSQTSGKRQPQHF.

CDR3 residues: CASSYNYEQYF. The CDR3 nucleotides are TGTGCCAGCAGTTACAACTACGAGCAGTACTTC. The rearrangement joins TRBV7-9 to TRBJ2-7; D gene uncertain. The CDR3 is made up of 11 amino acids. Germline CDR1 is SEHNR and CDR2 is FQNEAQ (reference sequence). Trimming pared 6 bases from V and 3 bases from J, leaving 6 bases between. Complete variable domain (other parts from reference TRBV7-9 and TRBJ2-7): DTGVSQNPRHKITKRGQNVTFRCDPISEHNRLYWYRQTLGQGPEFLTYFQNEAQLEKSRLLSDRFSAERPKGSFSTLEIQRTEQGDSAMYLCASSYNYEQYFGPGTRLTVT.

The chain is built from TRBV7-6 and TRBJ2-7, with 11 bases aligning to TRBD2. The CDR3 consists of 15 residues. V gave up 4 bases and J gave up 2 bases; unmatched junction bases: 4. Germline CDR1 and CDR2: SGHVS and FNYEAQ. CDR3 sequence reads: CASSSYSGRAYEQYF. For the CDR3, the DNA is TGTGCCAGCAGCTCCTATAGCGGGAGGGCCTACGAGCAGTACTTC.

The V gene is TRBV11-3, the J gene TRBJ2-2, with TRBD1 matching 8 bases. The CDR3 covers 18 residues. V gave up 1 base and J gave up 4 bases; unmatched junction bases: 11. In germline, CDR1 is SGHNT, CDR2 YENEEA. CDR3 nucleotides: TGTGCCAGCAGCTTAGGACAGGGGATTGGATTTTTCACCGGGGAGCTGTTTTTT. Translation: CASSLGQGIGFFTGELFF. Supplemented by reference TRBV11-3 and TRBJ2-2, the full variable domain reads EAGVVQSPRYKIIEKKQPVAFWCNPISGHNTLYWYLQNLGQGPELLIRYENEEAVDDSQLPKDRFSAERLKGVDSTLKIQPAELGDSAVYLCASSLGQGIGFFTGELFFGEGSRLTVL.

This sequence joins TRBV25-1 and TRBJ2-5; 8 nucleotides line up with TRBD2. The germline V gene encodes CDR1 MGHDK and CDR2 SYGVNS. The J segment lost 2 bases and the V segment lost 3 bases, leaving 8 bases of the junction unmatched. CDR3 length equals 16 residues. CDR3 in amino acids: CASSEGSGRSQETQYF. For the CDR3, the DNA is TGTGCCAGCAGTGAGGGGAGCGGGAGATCACAAGAGACCCAGTACTTC.

V gene TRBV2 combines with J gene TRBJ1-1, with TRBD1 matching 7 bases. The CDR3 runs to 16 residues. The trim removed 2 bases at V and 3 bases at J, leaving 9 bases unmatched. Looked up from germline, CDR1 is SNHLY and CDR2 is FYNNEI. The CDR3 DNA is TGTGCCAGCAGTGAAATCCCCCAGGGGGTAGACACTGAAGCTTTCTTT. This translates into CASSEIPQGVDTEAFF.

This sequence joins TRBV21-1 and TRBJ2-7; the D call in the table, TRBD1, was not verified against the DNA. TRBV21-1 is reported as a pseudogene. The CDR3 has 15 residues. The CDR3 loop is CASSTPGHRSYEQYF. DNA of the CDR3: TGTGCCAGCAGTACTCCGGGACACCGCTCCTACGAGCAGTACTTC.

The chain uses TRBV6-1 and TRBJ2-5, with D perhaps TRBD2 (7 bases). The assigned J gene may be wrong: the sequence end matches TRBJ2-7 better. Germline values: CDR1 MNHNS, CDR2 SASEGT. The CDR3 spans 14 residues. The CDR3, as DNA: TGTGCCAGCATCGAGGGGGGGCTTACCTACGAGCAGTACTTC. This translates into CASIEGGLTYEQYF.

V and J are TRBV11-2 and TRBJ2-7; maybe TRBD1 (6 bases). Trimming took 5 bases from V and 12 from J, leaving 17 bases between them. The CDR3 is 12 amino acids. CDR1 is SGHAT, CDR2 FQNNGV, per germline. This CDR3 is CASSGTRTVLYF. CDR3 DNA: TGTGCCAGCAGCGGTACCCGGACAGTCCTGTACTTC. Using reference TRBV11-2 and TRBJ2-7 for the parts outside the CDR3, the full variable domain is EAGVAQSPRYKIIEKRQSVAFWCNPISGHATLYWYQQILGQGPKLLIQFQNNGVVDDSQLPKDRFSAERLKGVDSTLKIQPAKLEDSAVYLCASSGTRTVLYFGPGTRLTVT.

CDR3 DNA sequence: TGTGCCAGCAGCCCGGGGGACAGCCGCGAGCAGTACTTC. Amino acid sequence: CASSPGDSREQYF. The chain joins TRBV7-3 to TRBJ2-7; TRBD1 is a possible D gene (7 bases). Germline V CDR1 and CDR2: SGHTA, FQGTGA. CDR3 length equals 13 residues. The V and J ends lost 5 bases and 6 bases respectively, with 14 bases between them.

The chain joins TRBV19 to TRBJ2-7, with 7 bases that match TRBD1. The CDR3 totals 14 residues. Trimming took 5 bases from V and 7 from J; bases not matched to a gene: 11. In germline, CDR1 is LNHDA, CDR2 SQIVND (reference sequence). The CDR3 DNA sequence: TGTGCCAGTAGTCTAGGGGGCGCGGTTAAGGAGCAGTACTTC. Protein: CASSLGGAVKEQYF. The full variable domain, with the rest looked up from reference TRBV19 and TRBJ2-7, is DGGITQSPKYLFRKEGQNVTLSCEQNLNHDAMYWYRQDPGQGLRLIYYSQIVNDFQKGDIAEGYSVSREKKESFPLTVTSAQKNPTAFYLCASSLGGAVKEQYFGPGTRLTVT.

This chain joins TRBV27 and TRBJ1-2; the D gene is possibly TRBD1 (5 bases). Germline loops: CDR1 MNHEY, CDR2 SMNVEV (reference sequence). CDR3 length: 15 amino acids. V was trimmed by 3 bases and J by 3 bases, leaving 14 bases between them. CDR3 DNA: TGTGCCAGCAGTTTCTCTAGGAGGGGAGACTATGGCTACACCTTC. Amino acids: CASSFSRRGDYGYTF.

In nucleotides, the CDR3 is TGTGCCAGCAGTGAACCGGGAGGGCCCTCCTACGAGCAGTACTTC. Encoded protein: CASSEPGGPSYEQYF. The genes are TRBV2 and TRBJ2-7; 8 nucleotides line up with TRBD2. This CDR3 spans 15 amino acids. Germline V CDR1 and CDR2: SNHLY, FYNNEI. The ends lost 2 bases at V and 0 bases at J; junction bases unmatched: 3.

The V and J genes are TRBV7-2 and TRBJ1-5; 7 positions match TRBD1. CDR1 is SGHTA and CDR2 is FQGNSA in the germline V gene. The CDR3 is 15 amino acids. Germline trimming cut 1 base from V and 11 bases from J; bases unmatched to any gene: 11. The CDR3 nucleotides read TGTGCCAGCAGCTTAGGACAGGGTTATCGGGGAGCCCAGCATTTT. Translation: CASSLGQGYRGAQHF.

The chain carries TRBV6-5 and TRBJ2-1; possible D gene TRBD2, 5 bases. Trimming shortened V by 1 base and J by 9 bases, and 16 bases separated the two germline ends. Germline CDR1 and CDR2: MNHEY and SVGAGI. The CDR3 has 15 residues. The CDR3 reads CASSYFASLGGEQFF. The CDR3 coding sequence is TGTGCCAGCAGTTACTTCGCCTCCTTAGGAGGTGAGCAGTTCTTC.

This sequence joins TRBV6-5 and TRBJ2-1, with unresolved D. CDR3 length: 12 amino acids. The V gene lost 2 bases and the J gene lost 7 bases, with 6 bases spanning the gap. CDR1 and CDR2 from the germline V gene are MNHEY and SVGAGI. The CDR3 loop is CASSYGTNEQFF. In nucleotides, the CDR3 is TGTGCCAGCAGTTACGGTACAAATGAGCAGTTCTTC.

The J gene is TRBJ2-2, the V gene TRBV5-4, with 7 bases aligning to TRBD1. Per the germline V gene, CDR1 is SGHNT and CDR2 is YYREEE (reference sequence). The CDR3 is 15 residues long. Trimming took 4 bases from V and 3 from J; bases not matched to a gene: 6. The CDR3 region is CASSLGQTDTGELFF. CDR3 nucleotides: TGTGCCAGCAGCCTGGGACAGACCGACACCGGGGAGCTGTTTTTT.

The chain is built from TRBV7-2 and TRBJ2-3; tentative D call: TRBD2 (7 bases). The CDR3 runs 16 residues. Trimming pared 5 bases from V and 0 bases from J, leaving 15 bases between. Per the germline V gene, CDR1 is SGHTA and CDR2 is FQGNSA. The CDR3 is CASSRRGAASTDTQYF. The CDR3 nucleotides read TGTGCCAGCAGCCGCCGGGGGGCGGCGAGCACAGATACGCAGTATTTT.

The chain links TRBV18 to TRBJ1-1; D is unclear. The CDR3 covers 16 residues. The germline V gene encodes CDR1 KGHSH and CDR2 LQKENI. With 2 bases removed from V and 0 bases from J, the gap between germline ends came to 13 bases. The CDR3 spells CASSPMAGTMNTEAFF. The DNA for the CDR3 is TGTGCCAGCTCACCAATGGCGGGTACCATGAACACTGAAGCTTTCTTT.

The chain has TRBV30 and TRBJ2-5, with 7 bases aligning to TRBD1. The CDR3 length is 15 residues. With V trimmed by 4 bases and J by 2 bases, 10 bases remained unmatched. Germline CDR1 and CDR2: GTSNPN and SVGIG (reference sequence). CDR3 DNA sequence: TGTGCCTGGACCCCCACAGGGGCCTTACAAGAGACCCAGTACTTC. Translation gives CAWTPTGALQETQYF.

The rearrangement joins TRBV13 to TRBJ2-1; 7 nucleotides agree with TRBD1. The junction had 5 bases not matched to a gene; V was cut back by 5 bases and J by 7 bases. CDR1 and CDR2 (germline): PRHDT, FYEKMQ (reference sequence). The CDR3 runs to 13 residues. CDR3 coding DNA: TGTGCCAGCAGCCTACTACAGGGGAATGAGCAGTTCTTC. Translating gives CASSLLQGNEQFF.

The J gene is TRBJ2-3, the V gene TRBV7-3; D is possibly TRBD2 (6 bases). The CDR3 covers 12 residues. Trimming left V 6 bases short and J 7 bases short, with 11 bases between. CDR1 is SGHTA and CDR2 is FQGTGA in the germline V gene. The CDR3 nucleotides read TGTGCCAGCAGGTCAGGAGGGAATACGCAGTATTTT. Translation: CASRSGGNTQYF.

This rearrangement joins TRBV5-4 to TRBJ2-1, with TRBD2 identical over 13 bases. This CDR3 spans 16 amino acids. V was clipped by 0 bases and J by 7 bases; unmatched bases: 4. Per the germline V gene, CDR1 is SGHNT and CDR2 is YYREEE (reference sequence). This CDR3 is CASSLAGLAGVNEQFF. The CDR3 DNA is TGTGCCAGCAGCTTGGCAGGACTAGCGGGAGTAAATGAGCAGTTCTTC.

V gene TRBV5-1 combines with J gene TRBJ2-6; TRBD2 aligns across 8 bases. The CDR3 runs to 15 residues. The junction had 5 bases not matched to a gene; V was cut back by 7 bases and J by 2 bases. Germline V gives CDR1 SGHRS, CDR2 YFSETQ. CDR3: CASLPGGAGANVLTF. The CDR3 DNA reads TGCGCCAGCCTACCGGGGGGGGCTGGGGCCAACGTCCTGACTTTC. The full variable domain, in which reference TRBV5-1 and TRBJ2-6 provide the parts outside the CDR3, is KAGVTQTPRYLIKTRGQQVTLSCSPISGHRSVSWYQQTPGQGLQFLFEYFSETQRNKGNFPGRFSGRQFSNSRSEMNVSTLELGDSALYLCASLPGGAGANVLTFGAGSRLTVL.

As DNA, the CDR3 is TGTGCCAGCAGTTACAATCAGCAAGAGACCCAGTACTTC. Translating it yields CASSYNQQETQYF. The chain uses TRBV6-6 and TRBJ2-5; unclear D gene. The CDR3 contains 13 residues. Trimming took 2 bases from V and 2 from J, leaving 6 bases between them. Germline V CDR1 and CDR2: MNHNY, SVGAGI (reference sequence).

The rearrangement links TRBV27 to TRBJ2-1, with TRBD2 matching 7 bases. The CDR3 is 16 amino acids. Trimming cost V 8 bases and J 8 bases; bases outside gene matches: 18. Germline lookup yields CDR1 MNHEY and CDR2 SMNVEV (reference sequence). Here the CDR3 reads CASGMVAGPWGDEQFF. The CDR3 DNA follows: TGTGCCAGCGGAATGGTAGCGGGCCCCTGGGGCGATGAGCAGTTCTTC.

The rearrangement uses TRBV7-8 and TRBJ2-3, with 7 positions matching TRBD1. V lost 1 base to trimming and J lost 4 bases; unmatched junction nucleotides: 8. Germline V gene data show CDR1 as SGHVS and CDR2 as FQNEAQ. The CDR3 runs 16 residues. CDR3 DNA: TGTGCCAGCAGCTTAGGGGAACCACAGGGGCCAGATACGCAGTATTTT. Translated, it gives CASSLGEPQGPDTQYF.